This T cell receptor (beta chain) was captured in a study of blood T cell repertoires in COVID-19. Whole-study context: The United States, Italy and Spain were the sources of the acute and convalescent COVID-19 samples.

Methods used by the authors: For nucleated cells, counts were estimated from reference gene primer amplification. Some clones are missing from TCRdb's copy, which holds only in-frame ones; the method was immunoSEQ multiplex PCR. The V and J calls and clone size are taken from that table; D and trimming were inferred from the DNA. Of 150,000 to 200,000 clones listed, over 75% were seen once; the top ten hold 2.5% to 3.5%. CDR3 length equals 15 residues. The source of this sequence is a man in his sixties with acute or convalescent COVID-19. This rearrangement joins TRBV21-1 to TRBJ2-3; the table assigns TRBD1, which was not confirmed against the DNA. TRBV21-1 is a listed pseudogene. Sequenced sample: peripheral blood. The CDR3 protein is CASSKSAGWTDTQYF. The DNA of the CDR3 is TGTGCCAGCAGCAAATCGGCAGGATGGACAGATACGCAGTATTTT.